These T cell receptor beta chains were read from a single sample in a study of blood T cell repertoires in COVID-19. Generated by immunoSEQ multiplex PCR, the TCRdb table keeps only in-frame clones and is missing some. This table has some 390,000 clones, 80% to 90% appearing once. Sequencing was done on a sample of PBMCs or T cells enriched from blood (not recorded which). These receptors were taken from a young man who had recovered from COVID-19. The CDR3 runs from the conserved cysteine through the conserved F or W. D genes are given only for firm matches. Clone size appears in some rows only: once, few, many, or a class for an expanded clone.

J: TRBJ2-7
size: few
length: 16
V: TRBV5-1
D: .
CDR3: CASSLAGTSSSYEQYF
DNA: TGCGCCAGCAGCTTGGCCGGGACATCGAGCTCCTACGAGCAGTACTTC

J: TRBJ2-1
size: .
length: 14
V: TRBV6-5
D: TRBD2
CDR3: CASGTSGRLNEQFF
DNA: TGTGCCAGTGGTACTAGCGGGAGGCTCAATGAGCAGTTCTTC

J: TRBJ2-4
size: .
length: 15
V: TRBV5-1
D: TRBD1
CDR3: CASSLGQGATYIQYF
DNA: TGCGCCAGCAGCTTGGGCCAGGGGGCGACGTACATTCAGTACTTC

J: TRBJ2-7
size: .
length: 14
V: TRBV10-2
D: TRBD2
CDR3: CASSASGLSYEQYF
DNA: TGCGCCAGCAGTGCTAGCGGGCTCTCCTACGAGCAGTACTTC

J: TRBJ2-5
size: few
length: 15
V: TRBV3-1/TRBV3-2
D: .
CDR3: CASSQVGAHGETQYF
DNA: TGTGCCAGCAGCCAAGTAGGGGCCCATGGCGAGACCCAGTACTTC

J: TRBJ1-2
size: .
length: 13
V: TRBV28
D: .
CDR3: CASSLGSFYGYTF
DNA: TGTGCCAGCAGTTTGGGGAGCTTCTATGGCTACACCTTC

J: TRBJ2-1
size: .
length: 15
V: TRBV7-9
D: .
CDR3: CASSLEGSPYNEQFF
DNA: TGTGCCAGCAGCTTAGAAGGGAGCCCCTACAATGAGCAGTTCTTC

J: TRBJ2-1
size: once
length: 18
V: TRBV5-1
D: TRBD2
CDR3: CASSLGLLAGAHYNEQFF
DNA: TGCGCCAGCAGCTTGGGACTCCTAGCGGGGGCTCATTACAATGAGCAGTTCTTC

J: TRBJ2-2
size: .
length: 15
V: TRBV2
D: TRBD2
CDR3: CASSVQRESAGELFF
DNA: TGTGCCAGCAGTGTTCAGCGGGAGTCGGCCGGGGAGCTGTTTTTT

J: TRBJ1-1
size: .
length: 11
V: TRBV30
D: TRBD1
CDR3: CAWSVGRGPFF
DNA: TGTGCCTGGAGTGTCGGCAGGGGGCCATTCTTT

J: TRBJ2-7
size: .
length: 16
V: TRBV12-5
D: TRBD1
CDR3: CASTFVIGDRVYEQYF
DNA: TGTGCTAGCACCTTCGTAATCGGGGACAGGGTCTACGAGCAGTACTTC

J: TRBJ1-2
size: .
length: 14
V: TRBV3-1/TRBV3-2
D: .
CDR3: CASSQDLGLYGYTF
DNA: TGTGCCAGCAGCCAAGACTTGGGACTCTATGGCTACACCTTC

J: TRBJ2-1
size: .
length: 12
V: TRBV5-4
D: TRBD2
CDR3: CASSLLAGEQFF
DNA: TGTGCCAGCAGCTTATTAGCGGGTGAGCAGTTCTTC

J: TRBJ1-3
size: .
length: 17
V: TRBV4-1
D: TRBD1
CDR3: CASSQGDRGSSGNTIYF
DNA: TGCGCCAGCAGCCAGGGGGACAGGGGAAGCTCTGGAAACACCATATATTTT

J: TRBJ2-1
size: .
length: 14
V: TRBV3-1/TRBV3-2
D: .
CDR3: CASSHGGKSNEQFF
DNA: TGTGCCAGCAGCCACGGCGGGAAATCGAATGAGCAGTTCTTC

J: TRBJ2-5
size: .
length: 14
V: TRBV28
D: TRBD2
CDR3: CASSLSGGSETQYF
DNA: TGTGCCAGCAGTTTATCGGGGGGTTCAGAGACCCAGTACTTC

J: TRBJ2-6
size: .
length: 14
V: TRBV27
D: .
CDR3: CASSTQSGANVLTF
DNA: TGTGCCAGCAGTACCCAGTCTGGGGCCAACGTCCTGACTTTC

J: TRBJ1-1
size: .
length: 11
V: TRBV25-1
D: .
CDR3: CASSDARGAFF
DNA: TGTGCCAGCAGTGATGCCCGGGGAGCTTTCTTT

J: TRBJ2-1
size: .
length: 15
V: TRBV19
D: TRBD2
CDR3: CASSIVLGRAGGQFF
DNA: TGTGCCAGTAGTATAGTATTAGGGAGAGCGGGAGGGCAGTTCTTC

J: TRBJ1-2
size: .
length: 11
V: TRBV6-5
D: .
CDR3: CASSNRVGYTF
DNA: TGTGCCAGCAGCAACAGGGTCGGCTACACCTTC

J: TRBJ2-7
size: .
length: 16
V: TRBV5-8
D: TRBD2
CDR3: CASPTNPGLAVHEQYF
DNA: TGTGCCAGCCCTACTAATCCGGGACTAGCAGTCCACGAGCAGTACTTC

J: TRBJ2-3
size: .
length: 16
V: TRBV5-1
D: .
CDR3: CASSFETSSSTDTQYF
DNA: TGCGCCAGCAGCTTTGAGACTAGTTCTAGCACAGATACGCAGTATTTT

J: TRBJ2-1
size: .
length: 16
V: TRBV2
D: TRBD1
CDR3: CASSPAPGQDYNEQFF
DNA: TGTGCCAGCAGCCCTGCACCGGGACAGGATTACAATGAGCAGTTCTTC

J: TRBJ1-5
size: .
length: 15
V: TRBV28
D: TRBD1
CDR3: CASSLPQGGNQPQHF
DNA: TGTGCCAGCAGTCTCCCACAGGGGGGAAATCAGCCCCAGCATTTT

J: TRBJ2-5
size: .
length: 14
V: TRBV5-8
D: TRBD1
CDR3: CASSLNRGTETQYF
DNA: TGTGCCAGCAGCTTGAACAGGGGGACCGAGACCCAGTACTTC

J: TRBJ1-1
size: .
length: 14
V: TRBV3-1/TRBV3-2
D: .
CDR3: CASSQGTANTEAFF
DNA: TGTGCCAGCAGCCAAGGGACAGCGAACACTGAAGCTTTCTTT

J: TRBJ2-1
size: .
length: 16
V: TRBV12-1
D: .
CDR3: CASSFGLTSGGVEQFF
DNA: TGTGCCAGCAGCTTTGGTTTGACTAGCGGAGGGGTTGAGCAGTTCTTC

J: TRBJ2-7
size: once
length: 12
V: TRBV12-3/TRBV12-4
D: .
CDR3: CASSDSFYEQYF
DNA: TGTGCCAGCAGTGACAGCTTCTACGAGCAGTACTTC

J: TRBJ1-5
size: once
length: 15
V: TRBV2
D: .
CDR3: CASSLGPTSNQPQHF
DNA: TGTGCCAGCAGCCTTGGGCCGACTAGCAATCAGCCCCAGCATTTT

J: TRBJ2-3
size: .
length: 13
V: TRBV4-1
D: TRBD2
CDR3: CASSQELAGEEYF
DNA: TGCGCCAGCAGCCAAGAGCTAGCGGGAGAGGAGTATTTT